The next 5 T cell receptor beta chains were all read from a single sample in a study of radiotherapy plus CTLA-4 blockade in lung cancer. The repertoire was sequenced with immunoSEQ multiplex PCR; TCRdb's copy has only in-frame clones and lacks some. The sample carries about 51,000 clones, more than 75% recorded once. Sequencing used peripheral blood, obtained from a patient treated with radiotherapy plus ipilimumab. These receptors all come from a human donor with non-small cell lung cancer who had a complete response to radiotherapy plus ipilimumab.

The V and J genes are TRBV18 and TRBJ2-3; the D gene is possibly TRBD2 (6 bases). Trimming removed 3 bases from V and 3 bases from J, with 13 bases in between. The CDR3 runs to 15 residues. The germline gives CDR1 KGHSH, CDR2 LQKENI. The CDR3 spells CASSPQAGNTDTQYF. In DNA form, the CDR3 reads TGTGCCAGCTCACCGCAGGCGGGGAATACAGATACGCAGTATTTT.

The gene calls are TRBV2 and TRBJ2-3; D is undetermined. V was pared by 7 bases and J by 5 bases, with 10 bases between. This CDR3 comprises 12 residues. Germline V CDR1 and CDR2: SNHLY, FYNNEI. The CDR3 region has the DNA TGTGCCAGCAACCCGGGTAGAGATACGCAGTATTTT. Translating it yields CASNPGRDTQYF.

This chain joins TRBV5-4 and TRBJ1-2; TRBD1 agrees at 11 bases. V lost 4 bases and J lost 8; bases outside the gene matches: 4. Germline V gene sequence: CDR1 SGHNT, CDR2 YYREEE (reference sequence). This CDR3 has 13 amino acids. The CDR3 DNA sequence: TGTGCCAGCAGCCCCGGGACAGGGGGAGGCTACACCTTC. Translating it yields CASSPGTGGGYTF.

The chain employs TRBV11-3 and TRBJ1-5, with 7 bases aligning to TRBD1. The ends lost 0 bases at V and 5 bases at J; junction bases unmatched: 7. The V gene's germline CDR1 is SGHNT and CDR2 YENEEA. This CDR3 is built from 16 residues. The CDR3 nucleotides are TGTGCCAGCAGCTTAGATAGGGGACAGCCCCATCAGCCCCAGCATTTT. Protein sequence: CASSLDRGQPHQPQHF.

This clone appeared a single time. V gene TRBV19 combines with J gene TRBJ2-5; no clear D. The CDR3 is 13 amino acids. V lost 2 bases, J lost 3 bases, and 7 bases lay in between. CDR1 LNHDA and CDR2 SQIVND come from the germline V gene (reference sequence). The CDR3: CASSISGEETQYF. CDR3 bases: TGTGCCAGTAGTATATCAGGTGAAGAGACCCAGTACTTC.